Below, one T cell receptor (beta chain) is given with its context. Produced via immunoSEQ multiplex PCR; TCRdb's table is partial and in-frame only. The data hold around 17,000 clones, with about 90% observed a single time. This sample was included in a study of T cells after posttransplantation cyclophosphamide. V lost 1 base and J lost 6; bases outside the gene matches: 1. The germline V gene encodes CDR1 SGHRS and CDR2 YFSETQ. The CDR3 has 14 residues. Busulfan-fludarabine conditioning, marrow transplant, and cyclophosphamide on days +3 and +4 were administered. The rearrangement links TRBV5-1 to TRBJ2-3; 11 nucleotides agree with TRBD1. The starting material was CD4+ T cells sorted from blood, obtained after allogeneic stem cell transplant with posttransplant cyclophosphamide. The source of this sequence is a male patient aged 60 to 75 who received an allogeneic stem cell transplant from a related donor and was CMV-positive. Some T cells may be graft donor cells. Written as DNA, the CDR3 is TGCGCCAGCAGCTTGAGGGACAGGGGGGATACGCAGTATTTT. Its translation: CASSLRDRGDTQYF.